This TCR beta chain stems from a study of radiotherapy plus CTLA-4 blockade in lung cancer (dated by TCRdb to the late 2010s). Study-wide context: Among enrolled patients, 15% to 20% had an objective response and 31% reached disease control.

As concerns this clone: What antigen it recognizes has not been identified. One end of the junction does not line up with germline, which may come from a read error.

General study outcomes and caveats: After treatment with radiotherapy and ipilimumab, TCR clones that originated in tumors expanded in peripheral blood. Increased serum interferon-beta after radiation, together with early dynamic changes in blood T cell clones, were reported to be the strongest predictors of response.

The study tested focal radiation therapy combined with CTLA-4 blockade (ipilimumab) in patients with chemo-refractory metastatic non-small-cell lung cancer. Libraries were prepared through the immunoSEQ multiplex PCR assay. TCRdb provides this immuneACCESS table in a form limited to in-frame rearrangements. Some clones are lacking; in checked studies, under half of them reflect an unresolved V gene, and why the rest are absent is not known. This sample has about 98,000 clones in its table, and 82% of those were observed once. The top ten constitute nearly 3.5% of the sample. Looking up the germline V gene yields CDR1 KGHSH and CDR2 LQKENI. The cysteine opens and the phenylalanine closes a CDR3 of 11 amino acids. Of the read, only the CDR3 DNA is kept; its 33 bases are in frame from base 1.

This TCR was sampled from a human donor with non-small cell lung cancer who had a partial response to radiotherapy plus ipilimumab. This chain is built from TRBV18 and TRBJ2-5, with 7 junctional bases fitting TRBD1. The sequencing used peripheral blood, collected from a patient treated with radiotherapy plus ipilimumab. In nucleotide form, the sequence is TGTGCCAGCTCTCTAGGGGGCAACACCCACTTC. This encodes CASSLGGNTHF.